Sequencing of this TCR beta chain was carried out in a study of blood T cell repertoires in COVID-19 (dated by TCRdb to about 2020). About the study as a whole: Samples covering the acute and convalescent phases of COVID-19 were provided by collaborators in the United States, Italy and Spain. The prospective study material was composed of cDNA or gDNA derived from T cells, B-cell-depleted T cells, or PBMCs. The dataset comprised deeply sampled blood TCRbeta repertoires from subjects exposed to, actively infected with, or recovered from COVID-19. The repertoires were released in a freely available public database meant as a resource for research on the immune response to SARS-CoV-2. The samples were drawn from the first 160 participants of the ongoing ImmuneRACE study and from roughly 1,300 subjects provided by 6 global collaborators. Nearly every sample came with metadata listing a de-identified subject ID, COVID-19 status, age in years and sex. HLA class I and class II types, where available, came from metadata supplied by the sample provider rather than from assay-based typing.

As for this clone: Which antigen it targets is not known. No much larger clone exists at a distance of one base, and base qualities are not known.

The immunoSEQ Assay, a bias-controlled multiplex PCR, was used to amplify TCRbeta CDR3 regions from genomic DNA. Under the source paper's analysis protocol: The number of nucleated cells in each sample was estimated from the amplification of reference gene primers within the assay. To quantify the absolute abundance of each unique TCRbeta CDR3 rearrangement, sequence reads were collapsed and filtered. For each sample, productive Simpson clonality was calculated as the square root of Simpson's diversity index over productive rearrangements. The table comes from immuneACCESS by way of TCRdb, which keeps in-frame sequences with V and J called. Part of the clones is missing from these tables; in studies checked, under half for an unresolved V gene and the rest for unknown reasons. For V, J and clone size, that table is used; D and trimming come from the DNA. Here the sample has about 130,000 clones; approximately 78% occur a single time. Approximately 6% of the sample is in the top ten clones.

CDR1 SGHVS and CDR2 FNYEAQ were looked up in the germline V gene. CDR3 length: 13 amino acids, cysteine to phenylalanine. Of the read, only the CDR3 DNA is kept; its 39 bases are in frame from base 1. V sheds 4 bases and J sheds 7 bases, leaving 13 bases between their ends. Study-wide findings and limitations: How much clinical and demographic metadata was included differed by source and by participant, and the metadata was provided uncurated.

Enrolling through a virtual design, the prospective study's participants ranged in age from roughly 18 to 89 years and lived across 20 to 30 United States geographic areas. To assign participants to cohorts, the prospective study relied on clinical history that participants themselves reported in a screening survey and a study questionnaire. Recovered participants in ImmuneRACE Cohort 3 were defined by two consecutive negative NP/OP PCR tests, clearance by a healthcare professional, or resolution of symptoms. In the prospective study, mobile phlebotomists collected whole blood, serum and a nasopharyngeal or oropharyngeal swab from each participant. Over a roughly 2-month period, participants in the prospective study had the option of providing additional blood draws and questionnaires. Before DNA extraction, prospective study blood samples were shipped either frozen or at room temperature.

The sequence was collected from a woman between 50 and 59 years old who had recovered from COVID-19. The sequencing input was PBMCs or T cells enriched from blood (not recorded which). In this chain, TRBV7-6 is recombined with TRBJ1-2; the D segment cannot be called with confidence. The sequenced DNA: TGTGCCAGCAGCTACAAGCTAGGTGGTGGCTACACCTTC. Translated, this gives CASSYKLGGGYTF. Extended through the reference TRBV7-6 and TRBJ1-2 proteins, this CDR3 yields the full variable domain: GAGVSQSPRYKVTKRGQDVALRCDPISGHVSLYWYRQALGQGPEFLTYFNYEAQQDKSGLPNDRFSAERPEGSISTLTIQRTEQRDSAMYRCASSYKLGGGYTFGSGTRLTVV.